This TCR beta chain was obtained from a study of early T cells in non-severe SARS-CoV-2 infection. TCRdb called the 5' RACE reads again in MiXCR, with one record for every CDR3 protein. Of approximately 97,000 distinct CDR3 sequences listed, 8% to 13% are singletons. Losses at the gene ends were 2 bases for V and 1 base for J; bases not matched to a gene: 6. This CDR3 has 16 amino acids. CDR1 is MNHEY and CDR2 is SVGAGI in the germline V gene. The sequence was collected from an adult who was a healthcare worker with PCR-confirmed SARS-CoV-2 infection or an uninfected control (not recorded which). This chain links TRBV6-5 with TRBJ1-1; 8 nucleotides match TRBD1. Sequencing used whole blood, obtained at baseline. As DNA, the CDR3 is TGTGCCAGCAGTTACAGAATCGGGACAGGGAACACTGAAGCTTTCTTT. This gives the protein CASSYRIGTGNTEAFF.